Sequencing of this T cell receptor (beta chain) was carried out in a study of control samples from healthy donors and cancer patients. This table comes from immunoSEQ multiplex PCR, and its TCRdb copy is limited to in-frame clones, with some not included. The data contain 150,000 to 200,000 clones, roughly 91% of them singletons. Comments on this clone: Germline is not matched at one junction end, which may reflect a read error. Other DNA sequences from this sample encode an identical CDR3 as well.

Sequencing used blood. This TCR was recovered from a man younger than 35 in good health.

CDR3 DNA: TGCGCCAGCAGTTACGGGGGGGGCCGGAGAGGCTACACCTTC. The encoded protein is CASSYGGGRRGYTF. The chain combines TRBV6-5 with TRBJ1-2; tentatively, D is TRBD1 (6 bases). The germline V gene encodes CDR1 MNHEY and CDR2 SVGAGI. The CDR3 is 14 amino acids.